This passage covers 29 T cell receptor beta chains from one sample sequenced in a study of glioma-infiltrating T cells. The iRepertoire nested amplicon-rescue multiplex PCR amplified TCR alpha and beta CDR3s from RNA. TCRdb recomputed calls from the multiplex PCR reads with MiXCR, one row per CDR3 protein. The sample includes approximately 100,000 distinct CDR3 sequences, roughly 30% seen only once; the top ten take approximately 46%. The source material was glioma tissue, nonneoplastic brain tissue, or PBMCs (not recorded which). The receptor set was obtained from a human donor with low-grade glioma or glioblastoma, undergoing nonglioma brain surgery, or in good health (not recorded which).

CDR3 sequence reads: CASSRVLNTGELFF. The CDR3 bases are TGTGCCAGCTCACGAGTTTTGAACACCGGGGAGCTGTTTTTT. This rearrangement joins TRBV18 to TRBJ2-2; D gene ambiguous. CDR3 length: 14 residues. The germline CDR1 and CDR2 sequences are KGHSH and LQKENI. V lost 4 bases and J 1 base, leaving 7 bases between the germline ends.

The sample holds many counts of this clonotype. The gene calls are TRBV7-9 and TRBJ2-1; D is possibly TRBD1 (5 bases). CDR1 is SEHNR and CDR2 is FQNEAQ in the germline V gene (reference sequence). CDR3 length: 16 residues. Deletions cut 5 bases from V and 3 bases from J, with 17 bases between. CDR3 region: CASSPSMGPFYNEQFF. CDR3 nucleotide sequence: TGTGCCAGCAGCCCGTCCATGGGGCCATTCTACAATGAGCAGTTCTTC.

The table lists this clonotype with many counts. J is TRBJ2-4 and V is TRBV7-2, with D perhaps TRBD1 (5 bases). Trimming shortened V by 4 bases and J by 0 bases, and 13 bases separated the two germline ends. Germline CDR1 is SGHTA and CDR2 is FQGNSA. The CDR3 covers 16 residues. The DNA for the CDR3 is TGTGCCAGCAGCTCGAGACAGCTACTAGCCAAAAACATTCAGTACTTC. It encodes CASSSRQLLAKNIQYF.

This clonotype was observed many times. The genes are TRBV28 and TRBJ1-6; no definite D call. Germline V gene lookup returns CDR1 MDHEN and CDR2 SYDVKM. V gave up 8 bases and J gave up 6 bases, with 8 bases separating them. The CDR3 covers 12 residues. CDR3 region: CASRQTNSPLHF. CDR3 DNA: TGTGCCAGCCGGCAGACTAATTCACCCCTCCACTTT.

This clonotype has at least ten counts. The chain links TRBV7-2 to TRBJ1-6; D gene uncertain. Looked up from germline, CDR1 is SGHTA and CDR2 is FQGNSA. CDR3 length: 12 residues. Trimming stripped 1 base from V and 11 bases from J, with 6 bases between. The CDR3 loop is CASSLGVTPLHF. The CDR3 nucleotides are TGTGCCAGCAGCTTAGGTGTGACACCCCTCCACTTT.

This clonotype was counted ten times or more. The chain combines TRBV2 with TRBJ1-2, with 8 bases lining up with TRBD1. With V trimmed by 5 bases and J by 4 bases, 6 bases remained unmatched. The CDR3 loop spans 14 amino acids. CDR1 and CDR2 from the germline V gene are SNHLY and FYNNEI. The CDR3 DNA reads TGTGCCAGCAGTCCGGGACAGGACAGCTATGGCTACACCTTC. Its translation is CASSPGQDSYGYTF.

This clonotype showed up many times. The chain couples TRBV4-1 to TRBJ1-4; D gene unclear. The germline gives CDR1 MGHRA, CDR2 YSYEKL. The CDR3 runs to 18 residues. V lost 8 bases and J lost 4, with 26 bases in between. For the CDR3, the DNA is TGCGCCAGCCAACCGATTCCACTTGGGCCCCGTCGTAATGAAAAACTGTTTTTT. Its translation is CASQPIPLGPRRNEKLFF.

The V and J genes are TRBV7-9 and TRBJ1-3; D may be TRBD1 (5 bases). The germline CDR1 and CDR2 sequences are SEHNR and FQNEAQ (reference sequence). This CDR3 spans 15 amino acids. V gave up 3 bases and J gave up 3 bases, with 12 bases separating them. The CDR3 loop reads CASSLEGSYGNTIYF. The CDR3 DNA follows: TGTGCCAGCAGCTTGGAGGGGTCTTATGGAAACACCATATATTTT.

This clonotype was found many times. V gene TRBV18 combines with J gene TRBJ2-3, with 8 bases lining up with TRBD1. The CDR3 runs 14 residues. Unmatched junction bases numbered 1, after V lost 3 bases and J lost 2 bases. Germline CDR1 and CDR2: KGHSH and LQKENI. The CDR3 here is CASSPTGATDTQYF. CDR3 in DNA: TGTGCCAGCTCACCGACAGGGGCCACAGATACGCAGTATTTT.

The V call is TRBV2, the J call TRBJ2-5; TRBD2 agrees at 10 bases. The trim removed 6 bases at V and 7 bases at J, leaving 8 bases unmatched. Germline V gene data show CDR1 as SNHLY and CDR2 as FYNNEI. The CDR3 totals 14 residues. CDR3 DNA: TGTGCCAGCAGAAGCGGGGGGGCCGGCGTGACCCAGTACTTC. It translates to CASRSGGAGVTQYF.

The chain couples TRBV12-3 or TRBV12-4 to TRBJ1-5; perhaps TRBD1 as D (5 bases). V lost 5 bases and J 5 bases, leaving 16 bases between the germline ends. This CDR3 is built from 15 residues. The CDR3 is CASSTTLRDDQPQHF. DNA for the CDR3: TGTGCCAGCAGTACCACTTTGAGGGACGATCAGCCCCAGCATTTT.

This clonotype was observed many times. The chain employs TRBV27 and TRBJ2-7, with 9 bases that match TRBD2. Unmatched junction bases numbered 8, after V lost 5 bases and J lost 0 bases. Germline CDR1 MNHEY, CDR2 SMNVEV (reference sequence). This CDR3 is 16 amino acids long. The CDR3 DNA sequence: TGTGCCAGCAGTCCAGAGCGGGGGGCACTCTCCTACGAGCAGTACTTC. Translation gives CASSPERGALSYEQYF.

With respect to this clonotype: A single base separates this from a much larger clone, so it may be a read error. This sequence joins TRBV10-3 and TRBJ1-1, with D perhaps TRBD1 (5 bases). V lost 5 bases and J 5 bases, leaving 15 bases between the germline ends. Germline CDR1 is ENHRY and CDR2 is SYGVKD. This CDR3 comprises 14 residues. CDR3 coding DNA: TGTGCCATCAGTCCATTCGGGGCTGGGACTGAAGCTTTCTTT. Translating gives CAISPFGAGTEAFF.

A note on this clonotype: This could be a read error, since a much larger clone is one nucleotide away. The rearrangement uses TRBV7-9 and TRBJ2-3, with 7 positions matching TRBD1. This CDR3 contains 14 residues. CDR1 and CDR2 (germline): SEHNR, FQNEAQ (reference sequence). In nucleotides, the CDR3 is TGTGTCAGCAACCGGGACAGTGGCAAAGATACGCAGTATTTT. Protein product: CVSNRDSGKDTQYF.

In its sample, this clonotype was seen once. Written as DNA, the CDR3 is TGTGCCAGCAGTGAATCCGCGACAGGTACTGAAGCTTTCTTT. Its translation is CASSESATGTEAFF. The chain is built from TRBV25-1 and TRBJ1-1; D may be TRBD1 (6 bases). CDR1 is MGHDK and CDR2 is SYGVNS in the germline V gene. Trimming removed 1 base at V and 5 bases at J, with 11 bases between. The CDR3 is made up of 14 amino acids.

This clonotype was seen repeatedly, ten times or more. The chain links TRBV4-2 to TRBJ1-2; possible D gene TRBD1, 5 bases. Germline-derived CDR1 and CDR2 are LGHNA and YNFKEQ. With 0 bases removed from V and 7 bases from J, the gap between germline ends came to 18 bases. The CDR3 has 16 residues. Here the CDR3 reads CASSQDLGRGLSGYTF. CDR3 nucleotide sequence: TGTGCCAGCAGCCAAGATTTGGGGCGGGGGTTGAGTGGCTACACCTTC.

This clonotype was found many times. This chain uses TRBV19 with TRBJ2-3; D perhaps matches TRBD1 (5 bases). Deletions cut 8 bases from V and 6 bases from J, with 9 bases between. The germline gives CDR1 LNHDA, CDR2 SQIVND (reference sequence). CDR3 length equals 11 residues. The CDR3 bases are TGTGCCAGTGCAGGGTCGGATACGCAGTATTTT. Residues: CASAGSDTQYF.

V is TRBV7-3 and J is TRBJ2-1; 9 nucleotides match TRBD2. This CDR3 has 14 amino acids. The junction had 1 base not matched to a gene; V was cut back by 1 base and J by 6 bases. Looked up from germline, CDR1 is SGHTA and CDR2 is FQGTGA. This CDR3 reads CASSLSGGANEQFF. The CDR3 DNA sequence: TGTGCCAGCAGCTTAAGCGGGGGGGCCAATGAGCAGTTCTTC.

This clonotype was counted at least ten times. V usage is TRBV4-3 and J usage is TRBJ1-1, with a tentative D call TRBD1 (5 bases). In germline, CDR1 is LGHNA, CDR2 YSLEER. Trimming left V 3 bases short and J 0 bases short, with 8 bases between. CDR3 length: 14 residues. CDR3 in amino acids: CASSHPQVNTEAFF. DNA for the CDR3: TGCGCCAGCAGCCACCCACAGGTGAACACTGAAGCTTTCTTT.

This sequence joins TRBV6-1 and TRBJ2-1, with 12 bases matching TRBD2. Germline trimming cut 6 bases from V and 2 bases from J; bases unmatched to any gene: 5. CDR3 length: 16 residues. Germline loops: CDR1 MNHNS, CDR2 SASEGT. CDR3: CASSPASGGAYNEQFF. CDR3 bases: TGTGCCAGCAGCCCCGCTAGCGGGGGGGCCTACAATGAGCAGTTCTTC.

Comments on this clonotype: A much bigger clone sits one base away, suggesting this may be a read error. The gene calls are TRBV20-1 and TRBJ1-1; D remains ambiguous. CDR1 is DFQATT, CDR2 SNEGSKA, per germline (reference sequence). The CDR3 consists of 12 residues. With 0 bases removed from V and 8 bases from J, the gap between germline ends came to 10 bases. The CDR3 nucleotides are TGCAGTGCTAGAGATCATAAGGGAGAAGCTTTCTTT. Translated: CSARDHKGEAFF.

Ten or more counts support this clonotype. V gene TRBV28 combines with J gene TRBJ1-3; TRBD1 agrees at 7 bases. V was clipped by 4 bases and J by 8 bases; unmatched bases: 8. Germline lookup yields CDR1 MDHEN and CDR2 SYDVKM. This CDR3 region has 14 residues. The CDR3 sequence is CASSSNDREDTIYF. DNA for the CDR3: TGTGCCAGCAGTTCAAATGACAGGGAGGACACCATATATTTT.

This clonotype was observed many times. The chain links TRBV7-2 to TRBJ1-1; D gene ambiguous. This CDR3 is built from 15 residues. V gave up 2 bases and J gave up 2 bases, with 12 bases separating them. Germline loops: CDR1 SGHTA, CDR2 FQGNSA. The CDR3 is CASSLSGRGNTEAFF. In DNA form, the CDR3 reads TGTGCCAGCAGCTTAAGTGGGCGGGGTAACACTGAAGCTTTCTTT. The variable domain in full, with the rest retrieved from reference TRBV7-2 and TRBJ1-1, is GAGVSQSPSNKVTEKGKDVELRCDPISGHTALYWYRQSLGQGLEFLIYFQGNSAPDKSGLPSDRFSAERTGGSVSTLTIQRTQQEDSAVYLCASSLSGRGNTEAFFGQGTRLTVV.

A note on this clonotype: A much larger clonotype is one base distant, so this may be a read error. CDR3 in amino acids: CASSFPATGAEETEYF. Here the CDR3 DNA reads TGTGCCAGCAGTTTCCCGGCCACAGGGGCGGAAGAGACCGAGTACTTC. This sequence joins TRBV27 and TRBJ2-7; 7 nucleotides agree with TRBD1. CDR1 is MNHEY and CDR2 is SMNVEV in the germline V gene (reference sequence). The CDR3 is 16 amino acids. Losses at the gene ends were 3 bases for V and 11 bases for J; bases not matched to a gene: 19.

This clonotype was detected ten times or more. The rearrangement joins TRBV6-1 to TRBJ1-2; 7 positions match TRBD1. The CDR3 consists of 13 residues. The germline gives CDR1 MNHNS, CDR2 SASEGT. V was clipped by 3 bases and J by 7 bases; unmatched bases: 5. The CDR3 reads CASSDLQGTGYTF. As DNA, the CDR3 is TGTGCCAGCAGTGACCTACAGGGGACTGGCTACACCTTC.

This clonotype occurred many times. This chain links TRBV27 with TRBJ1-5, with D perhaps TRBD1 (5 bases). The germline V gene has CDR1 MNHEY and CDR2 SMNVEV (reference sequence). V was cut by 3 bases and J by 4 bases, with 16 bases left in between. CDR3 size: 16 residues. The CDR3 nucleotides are TGTGCCAGCAGTTTCTCAGGGTCCCCTTCGAATCAGCCCCAGCATTTT. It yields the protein CASSFSGSPSNQPQHF.

DNA for the CDR3: TGTGCCAGTAGGCGGGGGTCCTACAATGAGCAGTACTTC. Translation: CASRRGSYNEQYF. The genes are TRBV19 and TRBJ2-7; 7 positions agree with TRBD2. The CDR3 runs to 13 residues. V was pared by 6 bases and J by 7 bases, with 9 bases of the junction left unmatched. CDR1 and CDR2 (germline): LNHDA, SQIVND (reference sequence).

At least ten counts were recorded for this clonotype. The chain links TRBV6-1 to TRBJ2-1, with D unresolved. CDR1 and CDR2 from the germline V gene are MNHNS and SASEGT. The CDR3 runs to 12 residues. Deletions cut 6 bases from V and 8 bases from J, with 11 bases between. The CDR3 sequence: CASSAIRDEQFF. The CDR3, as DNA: TGTGCCAGCAGCGCGATTCGGGATGAGCAGTTCTTC.

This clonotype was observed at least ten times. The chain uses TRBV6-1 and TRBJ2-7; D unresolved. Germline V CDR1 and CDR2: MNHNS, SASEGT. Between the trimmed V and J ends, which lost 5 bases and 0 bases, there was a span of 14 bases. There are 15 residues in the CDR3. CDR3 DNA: TGTGCCAGCAGTTCTCCAACGACTGGCTCCTACGAGCAGTACTTC. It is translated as CASSSPTTGSYEQYF.